The 6 T cell receptor beta chains in this list originate from one sample, sequenced in a study of response to subunit inactivated influenza vaccine. MiXCR was run by TCRdb on the RT-PCR reads, yielding one entry per CDR3 protein. The sample has roughly 160,000 distinct CDR3 sequences, around 9.9% seen once. Sequencing was performed on non-naive T cells sorted from PBMCs, taken roughly 6 weeks after vaccination. The receptor source for this set is a man in his forties or fifties who received an inactivated influenza vaccine.

A few counts support this clonotype. One end of the junction is discordant with germline, which a read error may explain. This chain joins TRBV20-1 and TRBJ2-5; D remains unclear. Per the germline V gene, CDR1 is DFQATT and CDR2 is SNEGSKA (reference sequence). This CDR3 is built from 11 residues. CDR3 loop: CSAGEVETQYF. The CDR3 nucleotides read TGCAGTGCTGGAGAGGTGGAGACCCAGTACTTC.

J is TRBJ1-2 and V is TRBV29-1; D is uncertain. Germline lookup yields CDR1 SQVTM and CDR2 ANQGSEA. The CDR3 sequence is 13 residues long. The germline V and J ends were trimmed by 5 bases and 3 bases, with 13 bases remaining between them. In DNA form, the CDR3 reads TGCAGCGTTCAAAGGTGGTCAGACTATGGCTACACCTTC. It codes for CSVQRWSDYGYTF.

This clonotype was seen many times. The rearrangement links TRBV9 to TRBJ2-7; no firm D call. V shed 0 bases and J shed 7 bases, with 17 bases lying between them. The CDR3 extends over 15 amino acids. Germline-derived CDR1 and CDR2 are SGDLS and YYNGEE. Here the CDR3 reads CASSVGFGPVGEQYF. The DNA for the CDR3 is TGTGCCAGCAGCGTAGGTTTTGGACCCGTCGGAGAGCAGTACTTC.

This clonotype has at least ten counts. The chain joins TRBV11-2 to TRBJ1-3; possible D gene TRBD1, 5 bases. There are 15 residues in the CDR3. In germline, CDR1 is SGHAT, CDR2 FQNNGV. The germline V and J ends were trimmed by 3 bases and 1 base, with 10 bases remaining between them. CDR3 region: CASSFSAGSGNTIYF. The CDR3 coding sequence is TGTGCCAGCAGCTTCTCGGCAGGGTCTGGAAACACCATATATTTT.

This clonotype has just a few counts. The CDR3 nucleotides are TGTGCCTGGGGGGAGTACAATGAGCAGTTCTTC. As protein: CAWGEYNEQFF. V and J are TRBV30 and TRBJ2-1; a possible D gene is TRBD2 (5 bases). CDR1 is GTSNPN and CDR2 is SVGIG in the germline V gene (reference sequence). The CDR3 has 11 amino acids. V lost 5 bases, J lost 4 bases, and 6 bases lay in between.

This chain connects TRBV30 to TRBJ2-2, with TRBD2 as a possible D gene (5 bases). The CDR3 runs to 17 residues. V shed 0 bases and J shed 4 bases, with 18 bases lying between them. Germline CDR1 GTSNPN, CDR2 SVGIG (reference sequence). CDR3 coding DNA: TGTGCCTGGAGTGTAATTAGGACTGTTCGGGGCACCGGGGAGCTGTTTTTT. It codes for CAWSVIRTVRGTGELFF.